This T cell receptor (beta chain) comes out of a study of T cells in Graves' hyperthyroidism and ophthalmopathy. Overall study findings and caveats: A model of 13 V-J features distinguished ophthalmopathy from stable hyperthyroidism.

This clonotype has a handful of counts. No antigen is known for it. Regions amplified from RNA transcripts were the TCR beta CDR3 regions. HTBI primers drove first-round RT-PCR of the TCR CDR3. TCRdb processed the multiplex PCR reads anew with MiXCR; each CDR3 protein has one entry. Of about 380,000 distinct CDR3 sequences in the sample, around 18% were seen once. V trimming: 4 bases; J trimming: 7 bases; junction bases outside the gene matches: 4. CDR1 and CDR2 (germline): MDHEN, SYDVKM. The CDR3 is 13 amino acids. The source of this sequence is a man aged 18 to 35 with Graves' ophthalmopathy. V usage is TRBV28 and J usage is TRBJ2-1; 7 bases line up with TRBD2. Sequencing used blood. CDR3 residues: CASSSGRENEQFF. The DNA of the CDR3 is TGTGCCAGCAGTTCAGGGAGGGAGAATGAGCAGTTCTTC.